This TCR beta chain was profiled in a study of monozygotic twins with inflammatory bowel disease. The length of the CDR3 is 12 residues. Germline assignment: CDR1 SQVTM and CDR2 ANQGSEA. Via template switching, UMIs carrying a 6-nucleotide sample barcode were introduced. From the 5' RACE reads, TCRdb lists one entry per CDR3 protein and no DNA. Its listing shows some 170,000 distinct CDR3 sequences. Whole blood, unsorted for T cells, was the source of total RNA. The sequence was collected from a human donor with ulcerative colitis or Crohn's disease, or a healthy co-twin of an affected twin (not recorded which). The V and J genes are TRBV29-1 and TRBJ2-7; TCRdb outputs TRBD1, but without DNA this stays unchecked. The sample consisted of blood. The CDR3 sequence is CSVADRAYEQYF.